Given below is one TCR beta chain in context. The junction does not match germline at one end; this may be a read error. The record originates from a study of blood T cells in healthy people across ages. A second roughly 6 to 12 cycle PCR used barcoded and J-beta primers. Each cDNA molecule was tagged by a template-switch adaptor with 12 random nucleotides. TCRdb passed the 5' RACE reads through MiXCR, listing each CDR3 protein once. Seen here are 700,000 to 950,000 distinct CDR3 sequences, 55% to 70% observed once, and the top ten hold 22%. Germline CDR1 SGHRS, CDR2 YFSETQ. The CDR3 is made up of 15 amino acids.

This clonotype was sampled from a man aged 30 to 45 in good health. The rearrangement links TRBV5-1 to TRBJ2-3; D is ambiguous. The specimen sequenced was blood. The CDR3 loop reads CAGSLNRAGTDTQYF. Here the CDR3 DNA reads TGCGCCGGCAGCTTGAATCGGGCGGGCACAGATACGCAGTATTTT.